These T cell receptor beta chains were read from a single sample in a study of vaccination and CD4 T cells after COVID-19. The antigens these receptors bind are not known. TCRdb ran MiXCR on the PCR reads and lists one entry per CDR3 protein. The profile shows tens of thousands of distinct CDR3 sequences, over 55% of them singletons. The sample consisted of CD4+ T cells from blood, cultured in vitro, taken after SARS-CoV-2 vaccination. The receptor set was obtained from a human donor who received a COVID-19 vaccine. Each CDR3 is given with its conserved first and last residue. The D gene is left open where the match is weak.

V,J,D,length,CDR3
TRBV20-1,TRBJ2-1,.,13,CSARDYRYNEQFF
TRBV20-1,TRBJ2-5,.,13,CSASRPGGETQYF
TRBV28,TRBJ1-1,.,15,CASSLIEGMNTEAFF
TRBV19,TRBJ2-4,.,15,CASSIPGLGANIQYF
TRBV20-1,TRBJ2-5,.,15,CSASVPGGPQETQYF
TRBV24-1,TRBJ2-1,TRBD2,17,CATSDFRTSGGDNEQFF
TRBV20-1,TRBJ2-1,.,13,CSASSASYNEQFF
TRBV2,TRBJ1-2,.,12,CASSRDDYGYTF
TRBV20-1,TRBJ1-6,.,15,CSARDLGGVNSPLHF
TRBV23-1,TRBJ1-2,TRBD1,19,CASSQSRDWRQGTRYGYTF
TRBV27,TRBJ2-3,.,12,CASRRGSDTQYF
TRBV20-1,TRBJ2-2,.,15,CSARDLRSSTGELFF
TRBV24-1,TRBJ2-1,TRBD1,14,CATGQGGPYNEQFF
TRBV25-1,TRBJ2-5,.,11,CASSAGRDQYF
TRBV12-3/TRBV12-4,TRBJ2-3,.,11,CAMDGHFREYF
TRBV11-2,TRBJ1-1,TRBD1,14,CASSLQGADTEAFF
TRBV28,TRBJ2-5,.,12,CASSLGAQTQYF
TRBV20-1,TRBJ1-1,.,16,CSASSPSILVGTEAFF
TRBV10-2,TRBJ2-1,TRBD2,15,CASSVTSGLGNEQFF
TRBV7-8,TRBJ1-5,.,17,CASSLAGGGPGDQPQHF
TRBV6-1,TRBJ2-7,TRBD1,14,CASSNPGQRYEQYF
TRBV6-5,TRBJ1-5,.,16,CASSYLGGMSNQPQHF
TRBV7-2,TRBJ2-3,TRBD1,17,CASSSGTGYTSTDTQYF
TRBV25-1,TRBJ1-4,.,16,CASSANPIATNEKLFF
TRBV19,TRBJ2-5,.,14,CASSTRTVQETQYF
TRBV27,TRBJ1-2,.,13,CASSRQSSYGYTF
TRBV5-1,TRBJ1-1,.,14,CASSYTHGNTEAFF
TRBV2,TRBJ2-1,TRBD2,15,CASQLRTSGGDEQFF
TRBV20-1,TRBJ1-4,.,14,CSARDHRTHEKLFF
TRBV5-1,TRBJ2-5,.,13,CASSLGYMETQYF
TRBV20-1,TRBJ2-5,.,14,CSVGTHTAQETQYF
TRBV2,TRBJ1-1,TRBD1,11,CASSQDRTAFF
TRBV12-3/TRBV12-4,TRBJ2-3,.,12,CASSLQGNTQYF
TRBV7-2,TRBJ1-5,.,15,CASSLAFTGLSPQHF
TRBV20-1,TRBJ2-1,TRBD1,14,CSAISGQGDNEQFF
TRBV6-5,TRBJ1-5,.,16,CASSYADPESNQPQHF
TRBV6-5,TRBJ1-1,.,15,CASSYSGGRHTEAFF
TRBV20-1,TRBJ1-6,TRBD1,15,CSADGGTGDNSPLHF
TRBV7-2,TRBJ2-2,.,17,CTSSLVFGTEDTGELFF
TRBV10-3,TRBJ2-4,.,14,CAIKASGTKNTQYF
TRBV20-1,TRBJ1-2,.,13,CSANSRGVYGYTF
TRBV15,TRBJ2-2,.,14,CATSRDRPTGELFF
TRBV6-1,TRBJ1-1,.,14,CASSARLSNTEAFF
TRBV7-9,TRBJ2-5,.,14,CASSNSGGGETQYF
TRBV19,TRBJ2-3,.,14,CASSMGYSTDTQYF
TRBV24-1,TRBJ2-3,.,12,CATSDHTDTQYF
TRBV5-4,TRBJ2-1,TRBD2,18,CASSLKRSSGGDYNEQFF
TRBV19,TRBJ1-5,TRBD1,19,CASSTQGQGARLGNQPQHF
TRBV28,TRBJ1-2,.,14,CASSSEEGLVGYTF
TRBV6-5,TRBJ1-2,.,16,CASSYSPGLQGYGYTF
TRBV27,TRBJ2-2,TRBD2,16,CASRFTSGGPAGELFF
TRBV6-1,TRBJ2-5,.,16,CASSPVDLTLVETQYF
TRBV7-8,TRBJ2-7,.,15,CASSPKTGSSYEQYF
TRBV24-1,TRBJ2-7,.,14,CATSDRGDFREQYF
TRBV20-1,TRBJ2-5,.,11,CSASHEETQYF